The TCR beta chain described here comes from a study of blood T cell repertoires in COVID-19. As for the study in general: PBMCs, B-cell-depleted T cells, or T cells were the source of the cDNA or gDNA that made up the material.

This table comes from immunoSEQ multiplex PCR, and its TCRdb copy is limited to in-frame clones, with some not included. The data contain 50,000 to 80,000 clones, approximately 92% of them singletons. Between the trimmed V and J ends, which lost 5 bases and 5 bases, there was a span of 16 bases. The CDR3 covers 15 residues. Germline-derived CDR1 and CDR2 are SGHAT and FQNNGV. This TCR derives from a woman older than 75 with active COVID-19. The material sequenced was peripheral blood. This rearrangement joins TRBV11-2 to TRBJ1-5; D perhaps matches TRBD1 (5 bases). The CDR3 spells CASSLDGGMDQPQHF. The DNA for the CDR3 is TGTGCCAGCAGCCTCGACGGGGGGATGGATCAGCCCCAGCATTTT.